This T cell receptor beta chain originates from a study of blood T cell repertoires in COVID-19. Study background: Acute and convalescent COVID-19 samples came from the United States, Italy and Spain. PBMCs, B-cell-depleted T cells, or T cells provided the cDNA or gDNA that made up the material.

Per germline, CDR1 MDHEN and CDR2 SYDVKM. This CDR3 spans 16 amino acids. V dropped 11 bases and J dropped 0; count of bases not matched to a gene: 7. Only in-frame clones appear in the TCRdb table, and some are missing; sequencing was by immunoSEQ multiplex PCR. The sample yields over 75,000 clones, around four fifths seen once. This rearrangement joins TRBV28 to TRBJ2-1; 13 bases fit TRBD2. The TCR originated in a man aged 65 to 79 with acute or convalescent COVID-19. Material: peripheral blood. This chain's CDR3 is CARPGLAGDSYNEQFF. CDR3 nucleotide sequence: TGTGCCCGTCCCGGACTAGCGGGGGACTCCTACAATGAGCAGTTCTTC.